These 29 T cell receptor beta chains were sequenced from one sample in a study of cytomegalovirus exposure and HLA in healthy donors (dated by TCRdb to 2015 to 2018). Receptors were amplified or captured by the immunoSEQ multiplex PCR assay. The multiplex PCR relied on a mix of 60 forward primers for TCR Vbeta segments and 13 reverse primers for TCR Jbeta segments. Imported from immuneACCESS, the table was reduced by TCRdb to in-frame sequences with V and J called. These copies leave out some clones; in studies compared against another copy, an unresolved V gene accounts for under half, and the cause of the remainder is not known. The sample table records 250,000 to 350,000 clones; 75% to 90% of these occur just once. The top ten clones comprise less than 4% of the sample. The sequencing input was PBMCs. The receptors here all came from a man in his forties or fifties in good health and CMV-seropositive.

As regards this clone: A junction end diverges from the germline sequence, so it may reflect a read error. The chain employs TRBV7-9 and TRBJ2-1; D is undetermined. This CDR3 has 14 residues. Germline CDR1 SEHNR, CDR2 FQNEAQ (reference sequence). The CDR3 nucleotides are TGTTCCAGCAGCTTAACAGACTCCTACAATGAGCAGTTCTTC. This codes for CSSSLTDSYNEQFF.

The V call is TRBV11-2, the J call TRBJ2-5; 7 positions match TRBD2. This CDR3 is 15 amino acids long. CDR1 SGHAT and CDR2 FQNNGV come from the germline V gene. J gave up 4 bases and V 1 base, and 6 bases lay outside the gene matches. In nucleotides, the CDR3 is TGTGCCAGCAGCTTAGCCGCGGGAGTAACAGAGACCCAGTACTTC. Translating gives CASSLAAGVTETQYF.

The sample holds a few counts of this clone. CDR3 residues: CASSTGQGIYNTGELFF. In DNA, the CDR3 is TGTGCCAGCAGCACTGGACAGGGGATTTACAACACCGGGGAGCTGTTTTTT. The V gene is TRBV5-6, the J gene TRBJ2-2; 9 bases agree with TRBD1. Germline V gene sequence: CDR1 SGHDT, CDR2 YYEEEE. This CDR3 is 17 amino acids long. J was trimmed by 2 bases and V by 4 bases; bases with no gene match: 9.

V gene TRBV28 combines with J gene TRBJ2-3; 7 bases line up with TRBD2. The germline V gene has CDR1 MDHEN and CDR2 SYDVKM. Trimming removed 6 bases from V and 2 bases from J; junction bases left unmatched: 8. The CDR3 extends over 15 amino acids. CDR3 coding DNA: TGTGCCAGCAGCCGGCCGGGACTACCCACAGATACGCAGTATTTT. Translated, it gives CASSRPGLPTDTQYF.

The rearrangement links TRBV7-3 to TRBJ2-7; D is possibly TRBD2 (5 bases). The CDR3 loop spans 13 amino acids. Germline V gives CDR1 SGHTA, CDR2 FQGTGA. Trimming removed 0 bases at V and 2 bases at J, with 5 bases between. CDR3 coding DNA: TGTGCCAGCAGCTTAACCGGGGCCTACGAGCAGTACTTC. It specifies CASSLTGAYEQYF.

The chain employs TRBV19 and TRBJ1-6; tentative D call: TRBD1 (6 bases). The CDR3 extends over 16 amino acids. Germline-derived CDR1 and CDR2 are LNHDA and SQIVND (reference sequence). Trimming shortened V by 3 bases and J by 9 bases, and 18 bases separated the two germline ends. The CDR3 reads CASSIQGMVLGSPLHF. In DNA, the CDR3 is TGTGCCAGTAGTATCCAGGGGATGGTCCTAGGTTCACCCCTCCACTTT.

In DNA, the CDR3 is TGTGCCAGCCACCCCACAGGGAGCTCCTACGAGCAGTACTTC. Translation: CASHPTGSSYEQYF. The V and J genes are TRBV28 and TRBJ2-7, with D perhaps matching TRBD1 (6 bases). The CDR3 spans 14 residues. The germline V gene has CDR1 MDHEN and CDR2 SYDVKM. The V end was cut by 8 bases, the J end by 0 bases, with 14 bases between. Full variable domain (rest looked up from reference TRBV28 and TRBJ2-7): DVKVTQSSRYLVKRTGEKVFLECVQDMDHENMFWYRQDPGLGLRLIYFSYDVKMKEKGDIPEGYSVSREKKERFSLILESASTNQTSMYLCASHPTGSSYEQYFGPGTRLTVT.

This chain links TRBV7-2 with TRBJ2-3; D call uncertain. Germline CDR1 reads SGHTA; CDR2 reads FQGNSA. This CDR3 region has 14 residues. V lost 2 bases and J 2 bases, leaving 8 bases between the germline ends. CDR3 coding DNA: TGTGCCAGCAGCTTACGACTGATCACAGATACGCAGTATTTT. This codes for CASSLRLITDTQYF.

For this clone: This CDR3 is also generated by other DNA sequences in the sample. The rearrangement links TRBV4-2 to TRBJ2-1; D unclear. The germline CDR1 and CDR2 sequences are LGHNA and YNFKEQ. CDR3 size: 15 residues. Deletions cut 0 bases from V and 0 bases from J, with 6 bases between. In nucleotides, the CDR3 is TGTGCCAGCAGCCAAGAGTTGAGCTCCTACAATGAGCAGTTCTTC. It is translated as CASSQELSSYNEQFF.

V and J are TRBV6-5 and TRBJ2-5; D possibly corresponds to TRBD1 (5 bases). Gene TRBJ2-7 matches the end of the DNA better, so the J call may be wrong. CDR1 and CDR2 from the germline V gene are MNHEY and SVGAGI. This CDR3 has 15 residues. The CDR3 is CASSDSSLRFYEQYF. In nucleotides, the CDR3 is TGTGCCAGCAGCGACAGTTCGCTCCGCTTTTACGAGCAGTACTTC.

This chain joins TRBV28 and TRBJ2-7; D might be TRBD2 (6 bases). The CDR3 is made up of 15 amino acids. V was clipped by 3 bases and J by 1 base, with 13 bases between them. Per germline, CDR1 MDHEN and CDR2 SYDVKM. The CDR3 DNA is TGTGCCAGCAGTTTCGGGCAGGAGGGTTCCTACGAGCAGTACTTC. The encoded protein is CASSFGQEGSYEQYF. The entire variable domain, with the rest obtained from reference TRBV28 and TRBJ2-7, is as follows: DVKVTQSSRYLVKRTGEKVFLECVQDMDHENMFWYRQDPGLGLRLIYFSYDVKMKEKGDIPEGYSVSREKKERFSLILESASTNQTSMYLCASSFGQEGSYEQYFGPGTRLTVT.

The rearrangement uses TRBV6-6 and TRBJ2-7; 7 bases line up with TRBD1. Germline V gene lookup returns CDR1 MNHNY and CDR2 SVGAGI (reference sequence). CDR3 size: 13 residues. V lost 6 bases, J lost 3 bases, and 5 bases stayed unmatched. The CDR3 DNA sequence: TGTGCCAGCAGCACCGGGACAGACTACGAGCAGTACTTC. Its protein is CASSTGTDYEQYF.

The V call is TRBV19, the J call TRBJ2-3, with D hard to call. Deletions cut 1 base from V and 5 bases from J, with 7 bases between. Germline-derived CDR1 and CDR2 are LNHDA and SQIVND (reference sequence). The CDR3 is 13 amino acids. The CDR3 loop reads CASSIGELDTQYF. Written as DNA, the CDR3 is TGTGCCAGTAGTATAGGCGAATTAGATACGCAGTATTTT.

The rearrangement links TRBV5-1 to TRBJ2-7, with 10 bases that match TRBD1. Per germline, CDR1 SGHRS and CDR2 YFSETQ. The length of the CDR3 is 14 residues. V gave up 6 bases and J gave up 3 bases; unmatched junction bases: 6. This chain's CDR3 is CASNSGTGDYEQYF. In DNA, the CDR3 is TGCGCCAGCAACTCCGGGACAGGGGACTACGAGCAGTACTTC.

V is TRBV7-9 and J is TRBJ2-7; weak D call: TRBD2 (6 bases). Trimming removed 5 bases from V and 2 bases from J, with 22 bases in between. The CDR3 length is 17 residues. Per germline, CDR1 SEHNR and CDR2 FQNEAQ (reference sequence). This CDR3 reads CASSPMRVGGEPYEQYF. CDR3 DNA: TGTGCCAGCAGCCCCATGCGGGTCGGGGGAGAACCCTACGAGCAGTACTTC.

This clone is a singleton in its sample. CDR3 coding DNA: TGTGCCACCAGCAGATGGACAGGGTTCTCCTACGAGCAGTACTTC. This sequence encodes CATSRWTGFSYEQYF. The chain recombines TRBV15 with TRBJ2-7, with TRBD1 matching 8 bases. The germline V gene encodes CDR1 LNHNV and CDR2 YYDKDF (reference sequence). The CDR3 consists of 15 residues. V dropped 2 bases and J dropped 0; count of bases not matched to a gene: 3. Drawing the rest from reference TRBV15 and TRBJ2-7, the complete variable domain is DAMVIQNPRYQVTQFGKPVTLSCSQTLNHNVMYWYQQKSSQAPKLLFHYYDKDFNNEADTPDNFQSRRPNTSFCFLDIRSPGLGDTAMYLCATSRWTGFSYEQYFGPGTRLTVT.

The rearrangement joins TRBV28 to TRBJ2-1; D is perhaps TRBD2 (7 bases). The CDR3 is 15 residues long. V gave up 1 base and J gave up 7 bases, with 14 bases separating them. Germline CDR1 and CDR2: MDHEN and SYDVKM. CDR3 sequence reads: CASSLSSGGGNEQFF. The CDR3 DNA reads TGTGCCAGCAGTTTATCTAGCGGAGGGGGGAATGAGCAGTTCTTC.

This clone has a single count. This sequence joins TRBV5-1 and TRBJ2-1; 7 bases line up with TRBD2. The V and J ends lost 4 bases and 3 bases, in that order; junction bases with no gene match: 4. In germline, CDR1 is SGHRS, CDR2 YFSETQ. This CDR3 has 14 amino acids. The CDR3 is CASSGGGVYNEQFF. CDR3 sequence (DNA): TGCGCCAGCAGCGGTGGGGGGGTCTACAATGAGCAGTTCTTC.

This sequence joins TRBV11-3 and TRBJ2-5; no definite D call. V lost 4 bases and J lost 5, with 8 bases in between. This CDR3 spans 12 amino acids. CDR1 SGHNT and CDR2 YENEEA come from the germline V gene. Here the CDR3 DNA reads TGTGCCAGCAGCTCCCTCCGGGAGACCCAGTACTTC. Its translation: CASSSLRETQYF.

The CDR3 loop reads CASSQTSLAGSGELFF. CDR3 coding DNA: TGCGCCAGCAGCCAAACAAGTCTAGCGGGAAGCGGGGAGCTGTTTTTT. The chain recombines TRBV4-1 with TRBJ2-2; 9 positions match TRBD2. The germline gives CDR1 MGHRA, CDR2 YSYEKL. J gave up 7 bases and V 2 bases, and 8 bases lay outside the gene matches. The CDR3 sequence is 16 residues long.

This chain uses TRBV5-1 with TRBJ2-7; 15 bases are shared with TRBD2. The CDR3 sequence is 16 residues long. V lost 4 bases to trimming and J lost 3 bases; unmatched junction nucleotides: 5. Germline-derived CDR1 and CDR2 are SGHRS and YFSETQ. DNA for the CDR3: TGCGCCAGCAGCCAGGGACTAGCGGGAGGAATCTACGAGCAGTACTTC. It translates to CASSQGLAGGIYEQYF.

This chain joins TRBV7-2 and TRBJ2-2, with a weak D call TRBD2 (6 bases). Per germline, CDR1 SGHTA and CDR2 FQGNSA. Trimming took 5 bases from V and 4 from J, leaving 17 bases between them. The CDR3 sequence is 16 residues long. The CDR3 region is CASSPQGTAGTGELFF. The DNA of the CDR3 is TGTGCCAGCAGCCCACAAGGGACTGCGGGCACCGGGGAGCTGTTTTTT.

The chain is built from TRBV19 and TRBJ1-4; D may be TRBD1 (5 bases). The germline V gene encodes CDR1 LNHDA and CDR2 SQIVND (reference sequence). V lost 5 bases to trimming and J lost 14 bases, with 18 bases between them. The CDR3 covers 13 residues. This CDR3 reads CASSAGQPSILFF. CDR3 in DNA: TGTGCCAGTAGTGCAGGACAACCGAGTATCCTGTTTTTT.

The chain couples TRBV28 to TRBJ2-1, with a tentative D call TRBD2 (6 bases). The CDR3 is made up of 18 amino acids. CDR1 and CDR2 from the germline V gene are MDHEN and SYDVKM. V was trimmed by 5 bases and J by 5 bases, leaving 25 bases between them. CDR3 protein: CASSNSSIRDSSNNEQFF. DNA of the CDR3: TGTGCCAGCAGTAACTCCTCTATCCGGGACTCTAGCAACAATGAGCAGTTCTTC.

The rearrangement uses TRBV5-5 and TRBJ1-5; the D gene is possibly TRBD1 (6 bases). V was pared by 4 bases and J by 7 bases, with 15 bases between. This CDR3 comprises 14 residues. Looked up from germline, CDR1 is SGHKS and CDR2 is YYEKEE (reference sequence). CDR3 amino acids: CASSPDSEVQPQHF. In nucleotides, the CDR3 is TGTGCCAGCAGCCCGGACAGCGAGGTCCAGCCCCAGCATTTT. The whole variable domain, remainder taken from reference TRBV5-5 and TRBJ1-5, is DAGVTQSPTHLIKTRGQQVTLRCSPISGHKSVSWYQQVLGQGPQFIFQYYEKEERGRGNFPDRFSARQFPNYSSELNVNALLLGDSALYLCASSPDSEVQPQHFGDGTRLSIL.

This clone has only one observation. V is TRBV19 and J is TRBJ1-5, with a possible D match to TRBD1 (5 bases). Trimming stripped 3 bases from V and 7 bases from J, with 22 bases between. Germline lookup yields CDR1 LNHDA and CDR2 SQIVND (reference sequence). CDR3 length: 17 amino acids. CDR3 loop: CASSMGDEQAVEQPQHF. The CDR3 nucleotides read TGTGCCAGTAGTATGGGTGACGAACAGGCCGTCGAGCAGCCCCAGCATTTT.

The gene calls are TRBV28 and TRBJ2-7; 7 nucleotides agree with TRBD1. Germline V gives CDR1 MDHEN, CDR2 SYDVKM. The CDR3 extends over 15 amino acids. The J segment lost 0 bases and the V segment lost 7 bases, leaving 9 bases of the junction unmatched. CDR3 nucleotide sequence: TGTGCCAGCAACGACAGGGCCATAAGCTCCTACGAGCAGTACTTC. Protein product: CASNDRAISSYEQYF.

This sequence joins TRBV28 and TRBJ2-3; no firm D call. The germline gives CDR1 MDHEN, CDR2 SYDVKM. CDR3 length: 14 residues. V lost 7 bases and J 4 bases, leaving 15 bases between the germline ends. The CDR3 spells CASTLGPPADTQYF. CDR3 coding DNA: TGTGCCAGCACTCTTGGGCCTCCAGCAGATACGCAGTATTTT.

The V call is TRBV11-2, the J call TRBJ2-7; D gene uncertain. Germline-derived CDR1 and CDR2 are SGHAT and FQNNGV. This CDR3 contains 14 residues. Trimming pared 1 base from V and 0 bases from J, leaving 7 bases between. The CDR3 here is CASSLGHLSYEQYF. The CDR3 DNA follows: TGTGCCAGCAGCTTAGGGCACCTCTCCTACGAGCAGTACTTC. The whole variable domain, remainder taken from reference TRBV11-2 and TRBJ2-7, is EAGVAQSPRYKIIEKRQSVAFWCNPISGHATLYWYQQILGQGPKLLIQFQNNGVVDDSQLPKDRFSAERLKGVDSTLKIQPAKLEDSAVYLCASSLGHLSYEQYFGPGTRLTVT.